A single TCR beta chain is shown here with its context. Its antigen is unidentified. This sample is drawn from a study of OX40 agonist ivuxolimab in advanced cancers. Overall study context: Among those enrolled, mean age was approximately 62 years (range roughly 23 to 79) and about 79% were male. Study-wide results and caveats: Circulating CD4+ and CD8+ T cells showed clonal expansion by week 6 at 0.1 to 3.0 mg/kg.

Only in-frame clones appear in the TCRdb table, and some are missing; sequencing was by immunoSEQ multiplex PCR. The table has about 85,000 clones, around 90% seen once. The V end lost 2 bases, the J end lost 0 bases, and 7 bases lay between the germline ends. The CDR3 totals 15 residues. CDR1 is SGHAT and CDR2 is FQNNGV in the germline V gene. The genes are TRBV11-2 and TRBJ2-2; TRBD2 is a possible D gene (5 bases). Sequenced material: CD4+ or CD8+ T cells sorted from blood, taken in a trial of the OX40 agonist ivuxolimab. This TCR was sampled from an adult with an advanced solid tumor such as melanoma, head and neck, liver or kidney cancer. The CDR3 region has the DNA TGTGCCAGCAGCTTACTAGCCTCGAACACCGGGGAGCTGTTTTTT. This codes for CASSLLASNTGELFF.